This paragraph reports one TCR beta chain. What it binds is unknown. V lost 7 bases and J 3 bases, leaving 10 bases between the germline ends. CDR1 and CDR2 (germline): MDHEN, SYDVKM. This CDR3 region has 13 residues. This sample is part of a study of cytomegalovirus exposure and HLA in healthy donors. TCRdb's table, derived via immunoSEQ multiplex PCR, lists solely in-frame clones and lacks some. Among about 180,000 clones listed, 85% were seen once. Points from the study as a whole: According to the study, 150 to 200 TCR beta chains were cytomegalovirus-associated. One later analysis, an examination of the 90 to 150 validation repertoires, found that first-cohort TCR clusters tended to co-occur in them.

Sequenced sample: PBMCs. The sequence was obtained from a man between 18 and 35 years old in good health and CMV-seropositive. The chain links TRBV28 to TRBJ1-5; the D is unclear. CDR3 loop: CASTLENNQPQHF. In nucleotides, the CDR3 is TGTGCCAGCACTTTGGAGAACAATCAGCCCCAGCATTTT. The complete variable domain, with remaining parts taken from reference TRBV28 and TRBJ1-5, reads DVKVTQSSRYLVKRTGEKVFLECVQDMDHENMFWYRQDPGLGLRLIYFSYDVKMKEKGDIPEGYSVSREKKERFSLILESASTNQTSMYLCASTLENNQPQHFGDGTRLSIL.